This TCR beta chain was obtained from a study of metastatic and nonmetastatic thyroid tumors. Overall study: From malignant and benign thyroid patients, repertoires in blood and in tumor or nodule tissue were compared.

Study processing details: To classify distant metastasis in papillary thyroid cancer, a model was built from CDR3 differences across clinicopathological groups. TCRdb redid the clone calls on the PCR reads using MiXCR. TCRdb's processing, not the study's, gives the V and J calls here. The top ten clones hold over 10% of a sample with about 15,000 clones, approximately 30% of them seen once. Whole-study findings and limits: It was reportedly found that TCR beta diversity was significantly higher in malignant thyroid tumors than in benign nodules, a difference seen in both blood and tumor samples.

This clone appeared many times. No antigen is known for it. Treatment of any kind had been given to no patient before thyroid surgery. CDR1 and CDR2 (germline): SGHTA, FQGNSA. V lost 5 bases and J lost 1; bases outside the gene matches: 12. The CDR3 contains 17 residues. This sequence originates from a male donor with papillary thyroid cancer or a benign thyroid nodule (not recorded which). Some clones in this sample may be carry-over from other donors' samples. The sample taken for sequencing was tumor tissue. The V and J genes are TRBV7-2 and TRBJ2-3, with 7 bases fitting TRBD2. The CDR3 sequence: CASSQSGRLAGTDTQYF. The CDR3 nucleotides read TGTGCCAGCAGCCAGAGCGGTCGCCTAGCGGGCACAGATACGCAGTATTTT.